The 32 T cell receptor beta chains presented below share a single source sample, sequenced in a study of T cell changes during pregnancy in multiple sclerosis. The data were produced by immunoSEQ multiplex PCR, yet TCRdb's version contains in-frame clones alone and is incomplete. The sample yields 25,000 to 40,000 clones, around nine tenths seen once. Sequencing was performed on CD8+ T cells from peripheral blood mononuclear cells, taken in the second trimester of pregnancy. These TCRs come from a female donor with multiple sclerosis, enrolled in a pregnancy study.

The chain links TRBV28 to TRBJ2-2; 8 bases line up with TRBD1. Germline V CDR1 and CDR2: MDHEN, SYDVKM. V trimming: 5 bases; J trimming: 3 bases; junction bases outside the gene matches: 14. This CDR3 has 18 residues. Written as DNA, the CDR3 is TGTGCCAGCAGTCGATCCTGGGGGGACAGGTCTGACACCGGGGAGCTGTTTTTT. It codes for CASSRSWGDRSDTGELFF. The whole variable domain, filled in from reference TRBV28 and TRBJ2-2, reads DVKVTQSSRYLVKRTGEKVFLECVQDMDHENMFWYRQDPGLGLRLIYFSYDVKMKEKGDIPEGYSVSREKKERFSLILESASTNQTSMYLCASSRSWGDRSDTGELFFGEGSRLTVL.

This chain joins TRBV18 and TRBJ2-3; 12 bases are shared with TRBD2. In germline, CDR1 is KGHSH, CDR2 LQKENI. J lost 4 bases, V lost 3 bases, and 11 bases had no gene match. This CDR3 is built from 18 residues. Here the CDR3 DNA reads TGTGCCAGCTCACCCACCTTTGTGACTAGCGGGAGCTCAGATACGCAGTATTTT. It translates to CASSPTFVTSGSSDTQYF.

The chain joins TRBV7-3 to TRBJ2-1; 8 bases are shared with TRBD2. Germline V gene sequence: CDR1 SGHTA, CDR2 FQGTGA. With 5 bases clipped from V and 7 bases from J, the junction kept 10 bases outside the gene matches. The CDR3 spans 15 residues. The CDR3 DNA reads TGTGCCAGCAGCGAAACCGAATTAGCGGGAAATGAGCAGTTCTTC. It codes for CASSETELAGNEQFF. The entire variable domain, with the rest obtained from reference TRBV7-3 and TRBJ2-1, is as follows: GAGVSQTPSNKVTEKGKYVELRCDPISGHTALYWYRQSLGQGPEFLIYFQGTGAADDSGLPNDRFFAVRPEGSVSTLKIQRTERGDSAVYLCASSETELAGNEQFFGPGTRLTVL.

The chain links TRBV28 to TRBJ2-6, with no clear D. This CDR3 is built from 11 residues. From germline, CDR1 is MDHEN and CDR2 SYDVKM. The V gene lost 5 bases and the J gene lost 9 bases, with 5 bases spanning the gap. The CDR3 reads CASSLGNVLTF. CDR3 sequence (DNA): TGTGCCAGCAGTCTAGGCAACGTCCTGACTTTC.

J is TRBJ1-1 and V is TRBV28; maybe TRBD1 (5 bases). CDR3 size: 13 residues. V was shortened by 3 bases and J by 1 base, with 6 bases between the two germline ends. Per germline, CDR1 MDHEN and CDR2 SYDVKM. The CDR3 loop reads CASSFGQNTEAFF. Written as DNA, the CDR3 is TGTGCCAGCAGTTTCGGACAGAACACTGAAGCTTTCTTT.

The chain has TRBV27 and TRBJ1-1, with 9 bases identical to TRBD1. This CDR3 is built from 16 residues. Germline V gene lookup returns CDR1 MNHEY and CDR2 SMNVEV (reference sequence). V lost 5 bases, J lost 5 bases, and 12 bases stayed unmatched. The CDR3 protein is CASSPRDRVISTEAFF. The CDR3, as DNA: TGTGCCAGCAGTCCCCGGGACAGGGTCATTAGTACTGAAGCTTTCTTT.

This chain connects TRBV7-9 to TRBJ2-7; 8 positions agree with TRBD1. CDR1 is SEHNR, CDR2 FQNEAQ, per germline (reference sequence). This CDR3 region has 14 residues. The junction had 6 bases not matched to a gene; V was cut back by 5 bases and J by 3 bases. CDR3 bases: TGTGCCAGCAGCCCAAAGGGACAGGTCTACGAGCAGTACTTC. This gives the protein CASSPKGQVYEQYF.

This clone was observed once. The rearrangement joins TRBV5-4 to TRBJ2-7, with 7 bases aligning to TRBD1. The CDR3 contains 15 residues. Germline CDR1 is SGHNT and CDR2 is YYREEE (reference sequence). V was clipped by 3 bases and J by 2 bases; unmatched bases: 8. The CDR3 nucleotides are TGTGCCAGCAGCTCACGGACAGGTATCACCTACGAGCAGTACTTC. This sequence encodes CASSSRTGITYEQYF.

This clone appeared a single time. The chain employs TRBV13 and TRBJ2-7, with D possibly matching TRBD2 (6 bases). The CDR3 has 12 residues. CDR1 and CDR2 from the germline V gene are PRHDT and FYEKMQ (reference sequence). Trimming took 5 bases from V and 5 from J, leaving 10 bases between them. CDR3 sequence reads: CASSRERDEQYF. The CDR3 DNA sequence: TGTGCCAGCAGCAGGGAGCGGGACGAGCAGTACTTC.

The chain combines TRBV7-9 with TRBJ1-1; TRBD1 matches 12 bases. The CDR3 totals 16 residues. Germline trimming cut 5 bases from V and 1 base from J; bases unmatched to any gene: 5. Germline CDR1 SEHNR, CDR2 FQNEAQ (reference sequence). The CDR3 sequence: CASSPGQGARNTEAFF. Here the CDR3 DNA reads TGTGCCAGCAGCCCGGGACAGGGGGCGCGGAACACTGAAGCTTTCTTT.

The chain's CDR3 is CASRPTVGNEKLFF. CDR3 nucleotides: TGTGCCAGCAGGCCGACAGTTGGGAATGAAAAACTGTTTTTT. The rearrangement uses TRBV28 and TRBJ1-4; possibly TRBD1 for D (5 bases). This CDR3 region has 14 residues. Germline V gene lookup returns CDR1 MDHEN and CDR2 SYDVKM. V dropped 6 bases and J dropped 5 bases, with 13 bases sitting between them. The whole variable domain, filled in from reference TRBV28 and TRBJ1-4, reads DVKVTQSSRYLVKRTGEKVFLECVQDMDHENMFWYRQDPGLGLRLIYFSYDVKMKEKGDIPEGYSVSREKKERFSLILESASTNQTSMYLCASRPTVGNEKLFFGSGTQLSVL.

The chain is built from TRBV4-3 and TRBJ2-3, with 7 bases fitting TRBD1. CDR3 length: 16 residues. With V trimmed by 4 bases and J by 6 bases, 13 bases remained unmatched. Germline V gene lookup returns CDR1 LGHNA and CDR2 YSLEER. The CDR3 loop reads CASSPTDRAVPDTQYF. The CDR3 DNA reads TGCGCCAGCAGCCCAACAGACAGGGCCGTCCCCGATACGCAGTATTTT.

This clone was detected once. The CDR3 loop reads CASSLVSMGRQGPSDYEQYF. The CDR3 bases are TGTGCCAGCAGCTTAGTGTCTATGGGTCGGCAGGGGCCTTCAGACTACGAGCAGTACTTC. The chain couples TRBV13 to TRBJ2-7; D may be TRBD1 (6 bases). This CDR3 is built from 20 residues. The germline CDR1 and CDR2 sequences are PRHDT and FYEKMQ (reference sequence). V dropped 1 base and J dropped 3 bases, with 28 bases sitting between them.

CDR3 in DNA: TGTGCCAGCAGTATCTCAGAATCTAACTATGGCTACACCTTC. Its protein product is CASSISESNYGYTF. The rearrangement joins TRBV28 to TRBJ1-2; the D is unclear. The CDR3 runs 14 residues. Germline V gives CDR1 MDHEN, CDR2 SYDVKM. Trimming shortened V by 5 bases and J by 0 bases, and 10 bases separated the two germline ends.

The chain employs TRBV30 and TRBJ2-7; 9 bases align to TRBD1. J gave up 4 bases and V 5 bases, and 9 bases lay outside the gene matches. Germline loops: CDR1 GTSNPN, CDR2 SVGIG (reference sequence). The CDR3 is 14 amino acids. CDR3 loop: CAWGPGQGPYEQYF. The CDR3 bases are TGTGCCTGGGGGCCGGGACAGGGTCCGTACGAGCAGTACTTC.

This clone was observed a few times. This chain links TRBV15 with TRBJ2-1, with TRBD2 identical over 10 bases. The germline gives CDR1 LNHNV, CDR2 YYDKDF (reference sequence). V was pared by 4 bases and J by 7 bases, with 7 bases of the junction left unmatched. The CDR3 totals 15 residues. For the CDR3, the DNA is TGTGCCACCAGCATCGGACTAGCGGAGGGGAATGAGCAGTTCTTC. As protein: CATSIGLAEGNEQFF.

CDR3 in DNA: TGTGCCAGCAGAAAATTGGACAGGGAAATTCCAGATACGCAGTATTTT. It yields the protein CASRKLDREIPDTQYF. The rearrangement links TRBV2 to TRBJ2-3; 8 nucleotides line up with TRBD1. Germline V lookup: CDR1 SNHLY, CDR2 FYNNEI. There are 16 residues in the CDR3. V trimming: 6 bases; J trimming: 4 bases; junction bases outside the gene matches: 12.

The rearrangement uses TRBV5-1 and TRBJ2-1; 10 nucleotides line up with TRBD2. The CDR3 is 16 residues long. The germline gives CDR1 SGHRS, CDR2 YFSETQ. V lost 4 bases and J lost 2; bases outside the gene matches: 6. CDR3: CASSGPSGRPYNEQFF. The CDR3, as DNA: TGCGCCAGCAGCGGACCTAGCGGGAGACCCTACAATGAGCAGTTCTTC.

V usage is TRBV7-6 and J usage is TRBJ2-1, with 9 bases that match TRBD2. CDR1 SGHVS and CDR2 FNYEAQ come from the germline V gene. With 5 bases clipped from V and 6 bases from J, the junction kept 11 bases outside the gene matches. This CDR3 is 16 amino acids long. The CDR3 protein is CASSTPLREGPNEQFF. For the CDR3, the DNA is TGTGCCAGCAGCACCCCCTTGCGGGAGGGCCCCAATGAGCAGTTCTTC.

The V gene is TRBV9, the J gene TRBJ2-2, with a possible D match to TRBD2 (5 bases). V lost 3 bases and J lost 0, with 15 bases in between. Germline V gene data show CDR1 as SGDLS and CDR2 as YYNGEE. This CDR3 region has 17 residues. CDR3 region: CASSAPTDWSNTGELFF. For the CDR3, the DNA is TGTGCCAGCAGCGCTCCCACGGACTGGTCGAACACCGGGGAGCTGTTTTTT.

The genes are TRBV27 and TRBJ2-2, with 16 bases that match TRBD2. Germline CDR1 is MNHEY and CDR2 is SMNVEV (reference sequence). The CDR3 runs 18 residues. J was trimmed by 6 bases and V by 5 bases; bases with no gene match: 9. The chain's CDR3 is CASSGTSGRALFSGELFF. CDR3 sequence (DNA): TGTGCCAGCAGTGGGACTAGCGGGAGGGCCCTCTTTTCCGGGGAGCTGTTTTTT.

The V call is TRBV27, the J call TRBJ2-7; 9 positions match TRBD2. Trimming removed 6 bases from V and 3 bases from J; junction bases left unmatched: 6. The CDR3 loop spans 14 amino acids. From germline, CDR1 is MNHEY and CDR2 SMNVEV (reference sequence). CDR3 sequence: CASSLRREGYEQYF. The CDR3 DNA is TGTGCCAGCAGCCTCCGGCGGGAGGGCTACGAGCAGTACTTC.

The chain couples TRBV4-3 to TRBJ2-7, with 10 positions matching TRBD1. The CDR3 has 15 residues. V gave up 4 bases and J gave up 8 bases; unmatched junction bases: 11. Germline CDR1 is LGHNA and CDR2 is YSLEER. The CDR3 DNA follows: TGCGCCAGCAGCCTCGAATGGGACAGGGGAGTCAAGCAGTACTTC. Its translation is CASSLEWDRGVKQYF.

J is TRBJ2-7 and V is TRBV7-9; tentatively, D is TRBD2 (5 bases). Trimming removed 4 bases from V and 3 bases from J, with 13 bases in between. The CDR3 is 14 amino acids. From germline, CDR1 is SEHNR and CDR2 FQNEAQ (reference sequence). The CDR3 region has the DNA TGTGCCAGCAGCTCCGTAGCGCGTGACTACGAGCAGTACTTC. Translating it yields CASSSVARDYEQYF.

This clone was seen a single time. The chain couples TRBV7-9 to TRBJ2-3; D call uncertain. The CDR3 consists of 12 residues. The germline CDR1 and CDR2 sequences are SEHNR and FQNEAQ (reference sequence). Trimming took off 5 bases at V and 6 bases at J, with 9 bases between the two ends. CDR3 amino acids: CASSPNGDTQYF. The CDR3 bases are TGTGCCAGCAGCCCGAACGGGGATACGCAGTATTTT.

The gene calls are TRBV5-8 and TRBJ1-1, with 10 nucleotides matching TRBD1. Losses at the gene ends were 0 bases for V and 0 bases for J; bases not matched to a gene: 2. Germline V gene sequence: CDR1 SGHTS, CDR2 YDEGEE. There are 16 residues in the CDR3. CDR3 residues: CASSLAGTGVNTEAFF. The CDR3, as DNA: TGTGCCAGCAGCTTGGCCGGGACAGGGGTGAACACTGAAGCTTTCTTT. Full variable domain (outside the CDR3, taken from reference TRBV5-8 and TRBJ1-1): EAGVTQSPTHLIKTRGQQATLRCSPISGHTSVYWYQQALGLGLQFLLWYDEGEERNRGNFPPRFSGRQFPNYSSELNVNALELEDSALYLCASSLAGTGVNTEAFFGQGTRLTVV.

This chain connects TRBV27 to TRBJ2-7, with D perhaps TRBD2 (5 bases). Deletions cut 5 bases from V and 2 bases from J, with 13 bases between. The CDR3 sequence is 14 residues long. Germline CDR1 is MNHEY and CDR2 is SMNVEV (reference sequence). The CDR3 region has the DNA TGTGCCAGCAGTCTTACGACTAACACCTACGAGCAGTACTTC. Translated, it gives CASSLTTNTYEQYF.

The rearrangement links TRBV7-2 to TRBJ1-2; 7 bases line up with TRBD1. This CDR3 has 16 residues. CDR1 is SGHTA and CDR2 is FQGNSA in the germline V gene. V shed 5 bases, J shed 3 bases, and the junction held 12 bases outside the gene matches. For the CDR3, the DNA is TGTGCCAGCAGCCCCCCATTAAAGGGGGCTTACTATGGCTACACCTTC. Protein product: CASSPPLKGAYYGYTF.

By its share, this clone is large. The CDR3 DNA sequence: TGCGCCAGCAGCGATAACAATGAGAACACTGAAGCTTTCTTT. Translation: CASSDNNENTEAFF. J is TRBJ1-1 and V is TRBV4-3; no reliable D call. Germline CDR1 and CDR2: LGHNA and YSLEER. The V gene lost 5 bases and the J gene lost 1 base, with 11 bases spanning the gap. This CDR3 is built from 14 residues.

This rearrangement joins TRBV4-3 to TRBJ2-1; D uncertain. V shed 0 bases and J shed 7 bases, with 10 bases lying between them. This CDR3 has 14 residues. Germline V gene lookup returns CDR1 LGHNA and CDR2 YSLEER. CDR3 sequence reads: CASSQDRVANEQFF. CDR3 DNA sequence: TGCGCCAGCAGCCAAGATCGAGTAGCTAATGAGCAGTTCTTC.

V is TRBV6-1 and J is TRBJ1-5, with 7 nucleotides matching TRBD1. Germline V gives CDR1 MNHNS, CDR2 SASEGT. Trimming cost V 6 bases and J 10 bases; bases outside gene matches: 15. The CDR3 is 15 amino acids. The CDR3 nucleotides read TGTGCCAGCAGCGCCGAGGACAGGTCTGGGAATCCCCAGCATTTT. It yields the protein CASSAEDRSGNPQHF.

The V and J genes are TRBV5-4 and TRBJ2-3; 9 nucleotides line up with TRBD2. This CDR3 comprises 16 residues. The germline V gene has CDR1 SGHNT and CDR2 YYREEE (reference sequence). The junction had 12 bases not matched to a gene; V was cut back by 4 bases and J by 6 bases. For the CDR3, the DNA is TGTGCCAGCAGCCCAGGGCTAGCGGGGATAATGGATACGCAGTATTTT. Translating gives CASSPGLAGIMDTQYF.